Shown below are 4 T cell receptor beta chains from a single sample sequenced in a study of CD8+ T cells in alopecia areata. Following extraction, RNA underwent reverse transcription to cDNA, which served as the sequencing template. Here immunoSEQ multiplex PCR was the method, and the copy in TCRdb shows in-frame clones only, minus some. The sample has about 150,000 clones, 40% to 65% seen once. The sample consisted of CD8+ T cells sorted from blood, taken at week 0. Every receptor here comes from a human donor with alopecia areata.

The chain is built from TRBV10-3 and TRBJ1-5; D remains ambiguous. Trimming shortened V by 4 bases and J by 8 bases, and 12 bases separated the two germline ends. Germline V lookup: CDR1 ENHRY, CDR2 SYGVKD. The CDR3 contains 13 residues. The CDR3 DNA is TGTGCCATCAGTGTAGCGGGTTTGGAGCCCCAGCATTTT. Amino acid sequence: CAISVAGLEPQHF.

This clone was seen a few times. The V and J genes are TRBV29-1 and TRBJ2-7; D ambiguous. Trimming stripped 2 bases from V and 2 bases from J, with 7 bases between. Germline CDR1 and CDR2: SQVTM and ANQGSEA. The CDR3 is made up of 12 amino acids. CDR3: CSVESTAYEQYF. In nucleotides, the CDR3 is TGCAGCGTTGAAAGTACAGCCTACGAGCAGTACTTC.

This clone occurred a few times. The rearrangement uses TRBV13 and TRBJ2-3, with D possibly TRBD1 on 5 matching bases. V was trimmed by 5 bases and J by 2 bases, leaving 14 bases between them. This CDR3 is 15 amino acids long. Germline values: CDR1 PRHDT, CDR2 FYEKMQ (reference sequence). CDR3 in amino acids: CASSVVEGVTDTQYF. The CDR3 DNA sequence: TGTGCCAGCAGCGTAGTAGAAGGGGTCACAGATACGCAGTATTTT. Looking up the rest from reference TRBV13 and TRBJ2-3 gives the full variable domain: AAGVIQSPRHLIKEKRETATLKCYPIPRHDTVYWYQQGPGQDPQFLISFYEKMQSDKGSIPDRFSAQQFSDYHSELNMSSLELGDSALYFCASSVVEGVTDTQYFGPGTRLTVL.

This clone was seen a handful of times. The rearrangement uses TRBV29-1 and TRBJ1-1; no firm D call. Germline V CDR1 and CDR2: SQVTM, ANQGSEA. The CDR3 spans 11 residues. The CDR3: CRGWVGTEAFF. Here the CDR3 DNA reads TGCAGGGGCTGGGTGGGCACTGAAGCTTTCTTT.